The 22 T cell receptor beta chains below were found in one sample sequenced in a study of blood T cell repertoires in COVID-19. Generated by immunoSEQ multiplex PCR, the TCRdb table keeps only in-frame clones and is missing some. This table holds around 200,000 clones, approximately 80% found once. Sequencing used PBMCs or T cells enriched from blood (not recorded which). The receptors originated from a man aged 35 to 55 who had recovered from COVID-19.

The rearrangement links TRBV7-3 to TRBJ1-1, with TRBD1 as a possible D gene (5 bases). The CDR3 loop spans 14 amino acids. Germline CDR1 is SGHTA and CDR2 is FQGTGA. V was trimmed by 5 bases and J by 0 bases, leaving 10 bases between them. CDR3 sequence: CASSPGSMNTEAFF. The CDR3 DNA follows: TGTGCCAGCAGCCCAGGGTCCATGAACACTGAAGCTTTCTTT.

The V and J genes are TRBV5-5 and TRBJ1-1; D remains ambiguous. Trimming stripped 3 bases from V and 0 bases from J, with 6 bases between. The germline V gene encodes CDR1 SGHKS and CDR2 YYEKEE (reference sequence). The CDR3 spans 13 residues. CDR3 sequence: CASSSRLNTEAFF. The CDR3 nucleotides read TGTGCCAGCAGCTCTAGATTGAACACTGAAGCTTTCTTT.

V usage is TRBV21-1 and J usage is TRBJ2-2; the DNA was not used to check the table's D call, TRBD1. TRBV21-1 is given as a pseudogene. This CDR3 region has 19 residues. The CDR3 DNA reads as TGTGCCAGCAGCAAAGAGGAGGACAGGGGGCGAAATGACACCGGGGAGCTGTTTTTT. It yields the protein CASSKEEDRGRNDTGELFF.

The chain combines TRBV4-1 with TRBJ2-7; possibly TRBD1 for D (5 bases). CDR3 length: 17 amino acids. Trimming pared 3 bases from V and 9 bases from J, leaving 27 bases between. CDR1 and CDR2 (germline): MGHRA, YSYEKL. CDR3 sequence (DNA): TGCGCCAGCAGCCAGAGAGAGGTCCGGCAGGGTAATCTAGGGCAGTACTTC. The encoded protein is CASSQREVRQGNLGQYF.

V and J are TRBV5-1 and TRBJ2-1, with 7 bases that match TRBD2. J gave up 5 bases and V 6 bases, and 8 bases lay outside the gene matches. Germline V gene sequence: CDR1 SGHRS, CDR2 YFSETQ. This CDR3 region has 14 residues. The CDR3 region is CASNPERGDNEQFF. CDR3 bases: TGCGCCAGCAATCCCGAGCGGGGAGACAATGAGCAGTTCTTC.

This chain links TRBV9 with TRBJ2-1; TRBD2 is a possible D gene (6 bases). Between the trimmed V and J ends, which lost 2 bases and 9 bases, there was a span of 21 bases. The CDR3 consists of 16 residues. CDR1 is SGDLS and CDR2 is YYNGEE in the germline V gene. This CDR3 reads CASSVRSGGSHGEQFF. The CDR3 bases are TGTGCCAGCAGCGTGAGGAGTGGGGGGTCCCACGGTGAGCAGTTCTTC.

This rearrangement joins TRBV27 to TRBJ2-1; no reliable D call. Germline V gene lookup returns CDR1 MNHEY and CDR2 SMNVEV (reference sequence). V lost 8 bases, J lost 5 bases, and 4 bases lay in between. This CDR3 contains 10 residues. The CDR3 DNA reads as TGTGCCAGCGGGCACAATGAGCAGTTCTTC. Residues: CASGHNEQFF.

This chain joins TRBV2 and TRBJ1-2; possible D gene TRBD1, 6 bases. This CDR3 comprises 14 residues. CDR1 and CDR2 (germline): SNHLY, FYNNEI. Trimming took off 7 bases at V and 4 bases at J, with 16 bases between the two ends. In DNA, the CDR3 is TGTGCCAGCACCAACCAGGCGGGGGCCTATGGCTACACCTTC. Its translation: CASTNQAGAYGYTF.

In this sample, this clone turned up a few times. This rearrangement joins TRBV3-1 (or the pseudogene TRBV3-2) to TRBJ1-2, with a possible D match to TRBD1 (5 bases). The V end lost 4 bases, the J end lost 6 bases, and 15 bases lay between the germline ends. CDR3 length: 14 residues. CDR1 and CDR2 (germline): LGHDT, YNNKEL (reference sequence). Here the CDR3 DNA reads TGTGCCAGCAGCCTGAAGGGGCAGGGTGATGGCTACACCTTC. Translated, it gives CASSLKGQGDGYTF.

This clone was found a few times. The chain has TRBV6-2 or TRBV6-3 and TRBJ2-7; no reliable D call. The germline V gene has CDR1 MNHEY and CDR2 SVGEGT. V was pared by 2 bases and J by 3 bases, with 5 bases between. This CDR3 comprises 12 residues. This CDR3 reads CASSYRGYEQYF. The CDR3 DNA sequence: TGTGCCAGCAGTTACAGAGGCTACGAGCAGTACTTC.

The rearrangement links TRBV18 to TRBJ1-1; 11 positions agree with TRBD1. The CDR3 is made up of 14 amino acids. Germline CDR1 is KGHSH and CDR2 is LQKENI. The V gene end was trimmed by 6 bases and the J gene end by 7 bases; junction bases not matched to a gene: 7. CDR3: CASSPGQGAGEAFF. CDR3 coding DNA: TGTGCCAGCTCCCCAGGACAGGGGGCCGGTGAAGCTTTCTTT.

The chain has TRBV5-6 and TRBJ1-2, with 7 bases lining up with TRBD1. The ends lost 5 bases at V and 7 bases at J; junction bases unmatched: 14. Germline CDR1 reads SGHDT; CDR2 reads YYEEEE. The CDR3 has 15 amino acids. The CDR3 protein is CASRGIDRVRGGYTF. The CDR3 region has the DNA TGTGCCAGCAGGGGAATAGACAGGGTACGTGGTGGCTACACCTTC. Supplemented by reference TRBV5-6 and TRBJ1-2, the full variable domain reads DAGVTQSPTHLIKTRGQQVTLRCSPKSGHDTVSWYQQALGQGPQFIFQYYEEEERQRGNFPDRFSGHQFPNYSSELNVNALLLGDSALYLCASRGIDRVRGGYTFGSGTRLTVV.

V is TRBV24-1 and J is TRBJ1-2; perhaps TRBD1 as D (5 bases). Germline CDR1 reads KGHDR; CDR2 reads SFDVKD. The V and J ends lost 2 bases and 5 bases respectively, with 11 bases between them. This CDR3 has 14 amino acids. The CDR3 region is CATSDSSRGYGYTF. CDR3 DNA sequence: TGTGCCACCAGTGATTCATCCCGGGGGTATGGCTACACCTTC.

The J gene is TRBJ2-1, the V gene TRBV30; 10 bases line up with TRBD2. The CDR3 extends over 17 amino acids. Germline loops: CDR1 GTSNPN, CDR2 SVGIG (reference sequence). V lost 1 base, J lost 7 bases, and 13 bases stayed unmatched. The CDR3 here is CAWSGAYLAGEANEQFF. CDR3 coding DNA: TGTGCCTGGAGTGGGGCCTATCTAGCGGGAGAAGCGAATGAGCAGTTCTTC.

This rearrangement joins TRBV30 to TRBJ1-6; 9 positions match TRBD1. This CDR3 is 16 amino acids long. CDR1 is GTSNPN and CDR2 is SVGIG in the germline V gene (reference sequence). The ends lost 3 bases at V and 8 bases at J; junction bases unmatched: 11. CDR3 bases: TGTGCCTGGAGCCGAAAGGGACAGGGAGTTTATTCACCCCTCCACTTT. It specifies CAWSRKGQGVYSPLHF.

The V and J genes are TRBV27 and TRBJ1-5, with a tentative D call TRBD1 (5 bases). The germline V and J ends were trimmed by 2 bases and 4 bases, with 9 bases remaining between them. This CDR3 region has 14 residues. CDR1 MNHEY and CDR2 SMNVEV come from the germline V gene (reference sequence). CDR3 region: CASSLGQGNQPQHF. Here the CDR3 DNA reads TGTGCCAGCAGTTTAGGGCAGGGTAATCAGCCCCAGCATTTT.

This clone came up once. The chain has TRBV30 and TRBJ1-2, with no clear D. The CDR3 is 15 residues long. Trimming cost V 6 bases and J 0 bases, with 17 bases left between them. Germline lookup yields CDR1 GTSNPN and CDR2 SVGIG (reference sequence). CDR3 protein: CACLGGRTTNYGYTF. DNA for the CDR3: TGTGCCTGCCTAGGAGGGCGGACTACTAACTATGGCTACACCTTC.

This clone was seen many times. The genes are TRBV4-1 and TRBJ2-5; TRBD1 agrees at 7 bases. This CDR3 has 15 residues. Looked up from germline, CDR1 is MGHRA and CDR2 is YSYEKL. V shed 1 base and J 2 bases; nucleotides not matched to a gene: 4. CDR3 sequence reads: CASSQVGTDQETQYF. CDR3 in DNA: TGCGCCAGCAGCCAAGTCGGGACAGATCAAGAGACCCAGTACTTC.

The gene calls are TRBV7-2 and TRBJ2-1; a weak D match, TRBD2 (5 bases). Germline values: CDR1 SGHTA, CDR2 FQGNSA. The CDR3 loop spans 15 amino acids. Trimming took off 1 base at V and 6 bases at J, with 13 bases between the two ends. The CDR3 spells CASSLELGLGNEQFF. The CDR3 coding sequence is TGTGCCAGCAGCTTAGAACTAGGTCTCGGCAATGAGCAGTTCTTC.

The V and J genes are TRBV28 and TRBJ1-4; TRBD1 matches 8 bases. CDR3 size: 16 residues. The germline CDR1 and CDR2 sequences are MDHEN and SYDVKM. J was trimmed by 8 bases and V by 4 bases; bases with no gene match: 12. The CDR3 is CASSSPTGGAIEKLFF. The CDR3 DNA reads TGTGCCAGCAGTTCGCCTACAGGGGGAGCTATAGAAAAACTGTTTTTT.

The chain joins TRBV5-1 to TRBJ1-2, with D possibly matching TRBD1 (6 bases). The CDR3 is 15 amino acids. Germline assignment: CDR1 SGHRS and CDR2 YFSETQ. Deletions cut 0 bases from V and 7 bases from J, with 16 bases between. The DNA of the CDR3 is TGCGCCAGCAGCTTGGACCCAGGCAGGGGCCGTGGCTACACCTTC. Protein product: CASSLDPGRGRGYTF. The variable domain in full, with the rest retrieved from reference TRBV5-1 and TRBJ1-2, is KAGVTQTPRYLIKTRGQQVTLSCSPISGHRSVSWYQQTPGQGLQFLFEYFSETQRNKGNFPGRFSGRQFSNSRSEMNVSTLELGDSALYLCASSLDPGRGRGYTFGSGTRLTVV.

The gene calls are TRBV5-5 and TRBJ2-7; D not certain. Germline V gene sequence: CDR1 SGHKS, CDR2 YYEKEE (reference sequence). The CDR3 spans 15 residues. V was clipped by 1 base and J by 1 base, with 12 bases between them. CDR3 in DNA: TGTGCCAGCAGCTTGCTGGCAGGCAATTCCTACGAGCAGTACTTC. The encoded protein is CASSLLAGNSYEQYF. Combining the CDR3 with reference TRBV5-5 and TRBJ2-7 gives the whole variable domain DAGVTQSPTHLIKTRGQQVTLRCSPISGHKSVSWYQQVLGQGPQFIFQYYEKEERGRGNFPDRFSARQFPNYSSELNVNALLLGDSALYLCASSLLAGNSYEQYFGPGTRLTVT.